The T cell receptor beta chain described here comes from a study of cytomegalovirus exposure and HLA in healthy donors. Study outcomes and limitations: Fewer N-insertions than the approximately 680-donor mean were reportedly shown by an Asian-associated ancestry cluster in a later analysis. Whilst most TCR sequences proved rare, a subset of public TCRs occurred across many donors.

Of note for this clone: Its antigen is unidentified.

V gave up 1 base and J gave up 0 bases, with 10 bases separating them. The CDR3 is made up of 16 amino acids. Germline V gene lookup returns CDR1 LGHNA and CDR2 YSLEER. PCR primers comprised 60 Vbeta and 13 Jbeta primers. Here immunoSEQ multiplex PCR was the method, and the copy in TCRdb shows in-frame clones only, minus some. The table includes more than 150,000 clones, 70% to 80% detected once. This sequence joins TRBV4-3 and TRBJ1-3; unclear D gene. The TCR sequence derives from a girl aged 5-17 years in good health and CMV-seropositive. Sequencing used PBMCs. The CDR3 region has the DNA TGCGCCAGCAGCCAAGGTCGAGCAAACTCTGGAAACACCATATATTTT. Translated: CASSQGRANSGNTIYF.